Below, one T cell receptor (beta chain) is given with its context. Antigen unknown. CDR1 is KGHSH, CDR2 LQKENI, per germline. The CDR3 runs 13 residues. Trimming stripped 6 bases from V and 4 bases from J, with 12 bases between. The data are from a study of coeliac disease. Study-wide results and caveats: Intraepithelial and lamina propria fractions were not highly pure, so cross-contamination was possible.

Only in-frame clones appear in the TCRdb table, and some are missing; sequencing was by immunoSEQ multiplex PCR. Of just over 1,500 clones in the sample, about 65% were seen once. The TCR originated in a woman in her 50s with celiac disease on a gluten-free diet. Sequences were obtained from intraepithelial lymphocytes from the gut. The chain carries TRBV18 and TRBJ1-1; D not resolved. CDR3 loop: CASSWLTSTEAFF. DNA of the CDR3: TGTGCCAGCTCGTGGTTAACCAGCACTGAAGCTTTCTTT.